The sequence of this T cell receptor (beta chain) was determined in a study of monozygotic twins with inflammatory bowel disease. CDR3 length: 16 amino acids. Germline V gene data show CDR1 as SGHDT and CDR2 as YYEEEE. TCRdb derives one entry per CDR3 protein from the 5' RACE reads, leaving out DNA. The table for this sample gives 300,000 to 400,000 distinct CDR3 sequences. The clonotype originates from a human donor with ulcerative colitis or Crohn's disease, or a healthy co-twin of an affected twin (not recorded which). The sequenced material came from blood. The chain joins TRBV5-6 to TRBJ1-5; TCRdb returns TRBD1, unconfirmable since there is no DNA. This chain's CDR3 is CASSLYIGTGIRPQHF.